The 20 T cell receptor beta chains below were found in one sample sequenced in a study of blood T cell repertoires in COVID-19. TCRdb's copy holds only in-frame clones and misses some; the assay was immunoSEQ multiplex PCR. The sample includes fewer than 250,000 clones, about 81% of them seen just once. The sequencing sample was made of PBMCs or T cells enriched from blood (not recorded which). Receptor source: a woman aged 30 to 39 who had recovered from COVID-19.

The genes are TRBV27 and TRBJ2-5, with 11 bases fitting TRBD2. This CDR3 has 15 residues. CDR1 and CDR2 from the germline V gene are MNHEY and SMNVEV (reference sequence). V lost 6 bases, J lost 5 bases, and 8 bases stayed unmatched. The CDR3 region is CASRIAGGPRETQYF. CDR3 sequence (DNA): TGTGCCAGCAGGATAGCGGGAGGGCCTCGCGAGACCCAGTACTTC.

V usage is TRBV28 and J usage is TRBJ1-3; D not certain. Looked up from germline, CDR1 is MDHEN and CDR2 is SYDVKM. V was clipped by 6 bases and J by 0 bases, with 9 bases between them. This CDR3 has 14 residues. For the CDR3, the DNA is TGTGCCAGCAGAACGGAGAGCTCTGGAAACACCATATATTTT. Amino acids: CASRTESSGNTIYF.

V is TRBV9 and J is TRBJ1-3; 7 bases line up with TRBD1. This CDR3 spans 17 amino acids. The trim removed 3 bases at V and 0 bases at J, leaving 9 bases unmatched. Germline loops: CDR1 SGDLS, CDR2 YYNGEE. This chain's CDR3 is CASSGRSTGPSGNTIYF. The CDR3 DNA follows: TGTGCCAGCAGCGGCCGATCGACAGGGCCCTCTGGAAACACCATATATTTT.

This clone was seen once. The rearrangement joins TRBV9 to TRBJ2-5; D is perhaps TRBD2 (5 bases). Trimming pared 1 base from V and 2 bases from J, leaving 15 bases between. This CDR3 comprises 16 residues. Germline V lookup: CDR1 SGDLS, CDR2 YYNGEE. DNA for the CDR3: TGTGCCAGCAGCGTACCGATTGGACTGGATCAAGAGACCCAGTACTTC. Its protein product is CASSVPIGLDQETQYF.

The table lists this clone with a few counts. This chain links TRBV19 with TRBJ2-1; 11 bases are a match to TRBD2. Trimming took 4 bases from V and 4 from J; bases not matched to a gene: 6. Germline V lookup: CDR1 LNHDA, CDR2 SQIVND (reference sequence). The CDR3 is 16 amino acids. The CDR3 region is CASSRGLAGGYNEQFF. Written as DNA, the CDR3 is TGTGCCAGTAGTAGAGGGCTAGCGGGAGGATACAATGAGCAGTTCTTC.

V and J are TRBV6-2 or TRBV6-3 and TRBJ2-1, with TRBD2 matching over 9 bases. Looked up from germline, CDR1 is MNHEY and CDR2 is SVGEGT. V trimming: 4 bases; J trimming: 6 bases; junction bases outside the gene matches: 4. The CDR3 totals 14 residues. DNA for the CDR3: TGTGCCAGCAGTTTGATAGCGGGGGTCAATGAGCAGTTCTTC. Translated, it gives CASSLIAGVNEQFF.

This rearrangement joins TRBV3-1 (or the pseudogene TRBV3-2) to TRBJ1-4; D is perhaps TRBD1 (5 bases). The CDR3 length is 14 residues. Looked up from germline, CDR1 is LGHDT and CDR2 is YNNKEL (reference sequence). The V end lost 2 bases, the J end lost 4 bases, and 8 bases lay between the germline ends. CDR3 sequence (DNA): TGTGCCAGCAGCCAAAGACAGCTTAATGAAAAACTGTTTTTT. This sequence encodes CASSQRQLNEKLFF.

V and J are TRBV21-1 and TRBJ1-4; TRBD1 was called by the table and not checked on the DNA. TRBV21-1 is labeled a pseudogene. The CDR3 extends over 14 amino acids. CDR3: CASNGPGTNEKLFF. CDR3 nucleotides: TGTGCCAGCAACGGACCAGGGACTAATGAAAAACTGTTTTTT.

The rearrangement uses TRBV19 and TRBJ1-4; D gene unclear. CDR3 length: 15 amino acids. CDR1 is LNHDA and CDR2 is SQIVND in the germline V gene (reference sequence). The V end was cut by 2 bases, the J end by 10 bases, with 17 bases between. CDR3 DNA sequence: TGTGCCAGTAGTATATTATCGGGTGGCCAAGGAAAACTGTTTTTT. Protein: CASSILSGGQGKLFF. Complete variable domain (other parts from reference TRBV19 and TRBJ1-4): DGGITQSPKYLFRKEGQNVTLSCEQNLNHDAMYWYRQDPGQGLRLIYYSQIVNDFQKGDIAEGYSVSREKKESFPLTVTSAQKNPTAFYLCASSILSGGQGKLFFGSGTQLSVL.

This clone was counted a single time. The CDR3 coding sequence is TGTGCCAGTAGTATTCGGGACAGGTGGGGAAATCAGCCCCAGCATTTT. Translation: CASSIRDRWGNQPQHF. The gene calls are TRBV19 and TRBJ1-5; 8 bases line up with TRBD1. This CDR3 has 16 residues. The junction had 8 bases not matched to a gene; V was cut back by 3 bases and J by 4 bases. The germline V gene encodes CDR1 LNHDA and CDR2 SQIVND (reference sequence). The entire variable domain, with the rest obtained from reference TRBV19 and TRBJ1-5, is as follows: DGGITQSPKYLFRKEGQNVTLSCEQNLNHDAMYWYRQDPGQGLRLIYYSQIVNDFQKGDIAEGYSVSREKKESFPLTVTSAQKNPTAFYLCASSIRDRWGNQPQHFGDGTRLSIL.

This chain connects TRBV5-1 to TRBJ2-4; D unresolved. Germline lookup yields CDR1 SGHRS and CDR2 YFSETQ. Trimming removed 0 bases at V and 2 bases at J, with 24 bases between. The length of the CDR3 is 20 residues. The CDR3 coding sequence is TGCGCCAGCAGCTTGGGTCTCCTTCGCTCCCCCGGTTGGTCCAAAAACATTCAGTACTTC. Translated, it gives CASSLGLLRSPGWSKNIQYF.

The gene calls are TRBV7-9 and TRBJ1-2; 10 bases align to TRBD1. This CDR3 has 14 amino acids. The J segment lost 4 bases and the V segment lost 7 bases, leaving 6 bases of the junction unmatched. Germline V gives CDR1 SEHNR, CDR2 FQNEAQ (reference sequence). The chain's CDR3 is CASTRQGASYGYTF. CDR3 coding DNA: TGTGCCAGCACCAGACAGGGGGCCTCCTATGGCTACACCTTC.

This chain links TRBV5-6 with TRBJ2-1, with 10 bases fitting TRBD2. The CDR3 has 15 amino acids. Looked up from germline, CDR1 is SGHDT and CDR2 is YYEEEE. V was clipped by 3 bases and J by 6 bases; unmatched bases: 6. CDR3 nucleotides: TGTGCCAGCAGCTCTACGACTAGCGGGCCCAATGAGCAGTTCTTC. Its translation: CASSSTTSGPNEQFF.

The chain carries TRBV27 and TRBJ1-2, with 9 bases matching TRBD1. Germline V gene sequence: CDR1 MNHEY, CDR2 SMNVEV (reference sequence). V was clipped by 6 bases and J by 4 bases; unmatched bases: 9. This CDR3 comprises 15 residues. In DNA form, the CDR3 reads TGTGCCAGCAGCCGTACCGGGACAGGGACCTATGGCTACACCTTC. Translated: CASSRTGTGTYGYTF.

The chain carries TRBV7-8 and TRBJ1-4; D not resolved. The V end was cut by 5 bases, the J end by 5 bases, with 15 bases between. Germline assignment: CDR1 SGHVS and CDR2 FQNEAQ. The CDR3 length is 15 residues. The CDR3 DNA reads as TGTGCCAGCAGCCCCTTGCGGACTCGAAATGAAAAACTGTTTTTT. It yields the protein CASSPLRTRNEKLFF.

The genes are TRBV28 and TRBJ1-1; D not certain. The CDR3 spans 13 residues. Germline V gene data show CDR1 as MDHEN and CDR2 as SYDVKM. V lost 8 bases and J 4 bases, leaving 14 bases between the germline ends. CDR3 region: CASWTGPRTEAFF. The CDR3 DNA reads TGTGCCAGCTGGACTGGGCCCCGCACTGAAGCTTTCTTT.

The gene calls are TRBV28 and TRBJ2-3, with D possibly TRBD2 on 5 matching bases. The CDR3 runs to 13 residues. Trimming removed 7 bases at V and 2 bases at J, with 10 bases between. From germline, CDR1 is MDHEN and CDR2 SYDVKM. The CDR3 sequence is CASMGDSTDTQYF. CDR3 DNA sequence: TGTGCCAGCATGGGAGATTCCACAGATACGCAGTATTTT. Full variable domain (outside the CDR3, taken from reference TRBV28 and TRBJ2-3): DVKVTQSSRYLVKRTGEKVFLECVQDMDHENMFWYRQDPGLGLRLIYFSYDVKMKEKGDIPEGYSVSREKKERFSLILESASTNQTSMYLCASMGDSTDTQYFGPGTRLTVL.

This chain joins TRBV19 and TRBJ1-2; D is unclear. Deletions cut 4 bases from V and 3 bases from J, with 18 bases between. Per germline, CDR1 LNHDA and CDR2 SQIVND (reference sequence). The CDR3 has 16 residues. CDR3 sequence: CASSTHREAAYYGYTF. The CDR3 DNA reads TGTGCCAGTAGTACTCATCGGGAAGCCGCTTACTATGGCTACACCTTC. The whole variable domain, remainder taken from reference TRBV19 and TRBJ1-2, is DGGITQSPKYLFRKEGQNVTLSCEQNLNHDAMYWYRQDPGQGLRLIYYSQIVNDFQKGDIAEGYSVSREKKESFPLTVTSAQKNPTAFYLCASSTHREAAYYGYTFGSGTRLTVV.

V and J are TRBV12-3 or TRBV12-4 and TRBJ1-6; D is undetermined. The CDR3 is made up of 12 amino acids. V gave up 6 bases and J gave up 10 bases, with 10 bases separating them. In DNA form, the CDR3 reads TGTGCCAGCAGCCGTTTGGAGTCACCCCTCCACTTT. Its translation: CASSRLESPLHF.

This CDR3 reads CASSLGRTGYGYTF. The CDR3 DNA is TGTGCCAGCAGCCTGGGGAGGACGGGATATGGCTACACCTTC. The V call is TRBV3-1 (or the pseudogene TRBV3-2), the J call TRBJ1-2; no clear D. The CDR3 spans 14 residues. Germline-derived CDR1 and CDR2 are LGHDT and YNNKEL (reference sequence). Trimming removed 4 bases from V and 5 bases from J, with 14 bases in between.